One sample yielded the 20 T cell receptor beta chains listed below, sequenced in a study of T cells in localized non-small cell lung cancer. Libraries were prepared by immunoSEQ multiplex PCR; TCRdb keeps only in-frame clonotypes and omits some of them. The sample lists 50,000 to 60,000 clones, over 60% occurring once. The material was PBMCs, obtained before any cancer treatment. These receptors all stem from a woman between 35 and 70 years old with stage II lung adenocarcinoma.

This clone came up once. The chain combines TRBV7-2 with TRBJ1-1; the D is unclear. The germline CDR1 and CDR2 sequences are SGHTA and FQGNSA. This CDR3 contains 13 residues. The V and J ends lost 5 bases and 9 bases respectively, with 16 bases between them. For the CDR3, the DNA is TGTGCCAGCAGCCCGGTGGGAAGACCCAAAGCTTTCTTT. Amino acids: CASSPVGRPKAFF.

The chain employs TRBV19 and TRBJ2-5; D gene ambiguous. Germline values: CDR1 LNHDA, CDR2 SQIVND (reference sequence). The CDR3 is 13 residues long. Deletions cut 6 bases from V and 2 bases from J, with 10 bases between. The CDR3 protein is CASSLMGQETQYF. As DNA, the CDR3 is TGTGCCAGTAGCCTCATGGGGCAAGAGACCCAGTACTTC.

The CDR3 loop is CASSQEPIKTDKNTEAFF. In DNA form, the CDR3 reads TGCGCCAGCAGCCAAGAACCCATAAAGACAGATAAGAACACTGAAGCTTTCTTT. The chain links TRBV4-1 to TRBJ1-1; tentatively, D is TRBD1 (5 bases). CDR1 and CDR2 from the germline V gene are MGHRA and YSYEKL. Deletions cut 0 bases from V and 1 base from J, with 18 bases between. The CDR3 sequence is 18 residues long.

The chain carries TRBV5-4 and TRBJ1-1; a weak D match, TRBD1 (5 bases). There are 16 residues in the CDR3. Deletions cut 4 bases from V and 4 bases from J, with 20 bases between. CDR1 is SGHNT, CDR2 YYREEE, per germline (reference sequence). CDR3 residues: CASSLNKPGGFTEAFF. The CDR3 DNA sequence: TGTGCCAGCAGCCTTAACAAACCCGGGGGATTCACTGAAGCTTTCTTT. The full variable domain, in which reference TRBV5-4 and TRBJ1-1 provide the parts outside the CDR3, is ETGVTQSPTHLIKTRGQQVTLRCSSQSGHNTVSWYQQALGQGPQFIFQYYREEENGRGNFPPRFSGLQFPNYSSELNVNALELDDSALYLCASSLNKPGGFTEAFFGQGTRLTVV.

This clone is termed medium-sized (0.01 to 0.1%). This chain links TRBV6-4 with TRBJ2-6; D call uncertain. The CDR3 has 14 amino acids. Germline CDR1 reads MRHNA; CDR2 reads SNTAGT. Trimming took off 2 bases at V and 0 bases at J, with 2 bases between the two ends. In DNA form, the CDR3 reads TGTGCCAGCAGTGACAACTCTGGGGCCAACGTCCTGACTTTC. Encoded protein: CASSDNSGANVLTF.

This chain joins TRBV27 and TRBJ2-1, with D perhaps TRBD1 or TRBD2 (6 bases each). The CDR3 is 13 amino acids. V gave up 6 bases and J gave up 6 bases, with 12 bases separating them. Germline-derived CDR1 and CDR2 are MNHEY and SMNVEV (reference sequence). Written as DNA, the CDR3 is TGTGCCAGCAGGGCCCGGGGGCGCAATGAGCAGTTCTTC. Protein sequence: CASRARGRNEQFF.

This clone appeared a few times. The chain uses TRBV11-2 and TRBJ1-5; D ambiguous. The CDR3 spans 12 residues. Between the trimmed V and J ends, which lost 5 bases and 8 bases, there was a span of 10 bases. In germline, CDR1 is SGHAT, CDR2 FQNNGV. DNA for the CDR3: TGTGCCAGCAGCGTTAGTGGCGAGCCCCAGCATTTT. It codes for CASSVSGEPQHF.

The chain combines TRBV19 with TRBJ1-2, with 8 bases lining up with TRBD1. Germline V gives CDR1 LNHDA, CDR2 SQIVND (reference sequence). The V segment lost 6 bases and the J segment 4 bases; nucleotides outside the gene matches: 10. CDR3 size: 15 residues. In DNA, the CDR3 is TGTGCCAGTAGAGACGGACAGGGAGGTTCCTATGGCTACACCTTC. Its translation: CASRDGQGGSYGYTF.

The chain links TRBV5-4 to TRBJ2-3, with a possible D match to TRBD1 (5 bases). The CDR3 runs to 13 residues. Looked up from germline, CDR1 is SGHNT and CDR2 is YYREEE (reference sequence). Trimming removed 0 bases at V and 4 bases at J, with 6 bases between. The CDR3 here is CASSLAGPDTQYF. DNA for the CDR3: TGTGCCAGCAGCTTGGCAGGGCCAGATACGCAGTATTTT. Variable domain in full (rest from reference TRBV5-4 and TRBJ2-3): ETGVTQSPTHLIKTRGQQVTLRCSSQSGHNTVSWYQQALGQGPQFIFQYYREEENGRGNFPPRFSGLQFPNYSSELNVNALELDDSALYLCASSLAGPDTQYFGPGTRLTVL.

A single count supports this clone. The genes are TRBV2 and TRBJ2-1; the match to TRBD1 covers 11 bases. J gave up 8 bases and V 8 bases, and 8 bases lay outside the gene matches. This CDR3 is 14 amino acids long. Germline CDR1 and CDR2: SNHLY and FYNNEI. Here the CDR3 reads CASLRDRGSDEQFF. CDR3 coding DNA: TGTGCCAGCCTCCGGGACAGGGGGTCGGATGAGCAGTTCTTC.

The CDR3 sequence: CASGLWNEQFF. In DNA, the CDR3 is TGTGCCAGCGGGTTGTGGAATGAGCAGTTCTTC. The gene calls are TRBV6-5 and TRBJ2-1, with no clear D. CDR3 length equals 11 residues. V lost 8 bases and J 7 bases, leaving 9 bases between the germline ends. Germline CDR1 is MNHEY and CDR2 is SVGAGI.

This clone has more than one count but fewer than ten. The J gene is TRBJ1-2, the V gene TRBV7-8; D is possibly TRBD1 (6 bases). Trimming stripped 1 base from V and 6 bases from J, with 12 bases between. Germline V gene data show CDR1 as SGHVS and CDR2 as FQNEAQ. The CDR3 consists of 14 residues. CDR3 in DNA: TGTGCCAGCAGCTTAGTAGTCAGGGGCGATGGCTACACCTTC. Amino acid sequence: CASSLVVRGDGYTF.

The sample holds many counts of this clone. This chain uses TRBV28 with TRBJ1-1; D gene uncertain. V lost 8 bases, J lost 1 base, and 20 bases lay in between. Germline CDR1 and CDR2: MDHEN and SYDVKM. The CDR3 sequence is 16 residues long. CDR3 sequence (DNA): TGTGCCAGCCACCACTCCTCCAGGTACCCGAACACTGAAGCTTTCTTT. Residues: CASHHSSRYPNTEAFF.

The chain combines TRBV5-1 with TRBJ2-7; 7 bases match TRBD2. Germline V gene sequence: CDR1 SGHRS, CDR2 YFSETQ. The J segment lost 6 bases and the V segment lost 2 bases, leaving 11 bases of the junction unmatched. This CDR3 has 15 amino acids. The CDR3 loop reads CASSFRLGRGSEQYF. In DNA, the CDR3 is TGCGCCAGCAGCTTTAGACTGGGACGCGGGAGCGAGCAGTACTTC.

Details on this clone: One junction end disagrees with the germline gene, perhaps due to a read error. The chain combines TRBV15 with TRBJ2-1; TRBD2 matches 9 bases. The CDR3 spans 19 residues. Germline V gives CDR1 LNHNV, CDR2 YYDKDF (reference sequence). The CDR3 sequence: CATSRPSERAGGSYHEQFF. The DNA of the CDR3 is TGTGCCACCAGCAGACCCAGTGAACGAGCGGGGGGCTCCTACCATGAGCAGTTCTTC.

This clone was recorded once. This chain joins TRBV10-3 and TRBJ1-1, with 7 bases identical to TRBD1. The J segment lost 7 bases and the V segment lost 9 bases, leaving 11 bases of the junction unmatched. Germline V gene sequence: CDR1 ENHRY, CDR2 SYGVKD. The CDR3 is 13 residues long. In DNA form, the CDR3 reads TGTGCCATATATGATAGCCGGGACAGTGAAGCTTTCTTT. Protein: CAIYDSRDSEAFF.

The chain recombines TRBV28 with TRBJ2-7, with 11 bases that match TRBD2. The CDR3 sequence is 16 residues long. Germline-derived CDR1 and CDR2 are MDHEN and SYDVKM. V shed 3 bases and J 3 bases; nucleotides not matched to a gene: 7. CDR3 DNA: TGTGCCAGCAGTTTGGGGGTCGGACTAGCGGGCTACGAGCAGTACTTC. This encodes CASSLGVGLAGYEQYF.

V gene TRBV6-6 combines with J gene TRBJ2-5; TRBD2 aligns across 7 bases. V was clipped by 2 bases and J by 3 bases; unmatched bases: 3. The CDR3 is made up of 14 amino acids. Germline values: CDR1 MNHNY, CDR2 SVGAGI (reference sequence). This chain's CDR3 is CASSYGGVEETQYF. CDR3 DNA: TGTGCCAGCAGTTACGGGGGGGTGGAAGAGACCCAGTACTTC.

The gene calls are TRBV9 and TRBJ2-2; possible D gene TRBD1, 6 bases. This CDR3 spans 17 amino acids. V was shortened by 0 bases and J by 0 bases, with 12 bases between the two germline ends. Germline CDR1 is SGDLS and CDR2 is YYNGEE. The CDR3: CASSVAGQYANTGELFF. CDR3 DNA sequence: TGTGCCAGCAGCGTAGCTGGACAGTACGCGAACACCGGGGAGCTGTTTTTT.

V usage is TRBV20-1 and J usage is TRBJ2-1; the D gene is possibly TRBD1 (5 bases). V lost 5 bases to trimming and J lost 12 bases, with 14 bases between them. The CDR3 length is 11 residues. Looked up from germline, CDR1 is DFQATT and CDR2 is SNEGSKA (reference sequence). CDR3 nucleotide sequence: TGCAGTGCTCCGGACCCTCAGGGGCAGTTCTTC. Translation gives CSAPDPQGQFF.